The next 24 T cell receptor beta chains were all read from a single sample in a study of OX40 agonist ivuxolimab in advanced cancers. The method was immunoSEQ multiplex PCR; TCRdb's version includes in-frame clones alone and lacks a portion of them. The sample lists nearly 25,000 clones, over 65% occurring once. The specimen was CD4+ or CD8+ T cells sorted from blood, collected in a trial of the OX40 agonist ivuxolimab. The origin of the receptors is an adult with an advanced solid tumor such as melanoma, head and neck, liver or kidney cancer.

This clone came up once. The CDR3 loop reads CASRNNSPLHF. Here the CDR3 DNA reads TGTGCCAGCAGAAATAATTCACCCCTCCACTTT. V is TRBV6-1 and J is TRBJ1-6, with no clear D. Germline CDR1 reads MNHNS; CDR2 reads SASEGT. V was trimmed by 6 bases and J by 5 bases, leaving 2 bases between them. CDR3 length equals 11 residues.

The gene calls are TRBV29-1 and TRBJ1-2; 7 bases are a match to TRBD1. The germline V gene has CDR1 SQVTM and CDR2 ANQGSEA. After removal of 5 bases from V and 2 bases from J, the junction contained 2 bases not matched to a gene. This CDR3 has 12 residues. CDR3 bases: TGCAGCGTTCGGACAGGAAACTATGGCTACACCTTC. This encodes CSVRTGNYGYTF. Using reference TRBV29-1 and TRBJ1-2 for the parts outside the CDR3, the full variable domain is SAVISQKPSRDICQRGTSLTIQCQVDSQVTMMFWYRQQPGQSLTLIATANQGSEATYESGFVIDKFPISRPNLTFSTLTVSNMSPEDSSIYLCSVRTGNYGYTFGSGTRLTVV.

The chain links TRBV5-5 to TRBJ2-7; the match to TRBD1 covers 11 bases. J was trimmed by 1 base and V by 4 bases; bases with no gene match: 10. Germline V CDR1 and CDR2: SGHKS, YYEKEE (reference sequence). The CDR3 consists of 17 residues. The CDR3 bases are TGTGCCAGCAGCGCGAATCTCCGGGACAGGGGGTCCTACGAGCAGTACTTC. Translating gives CASSANLRDRGSYEQYF.

The chain couples TRBV19 to TRBJ1-6; D is possibly TRBD1 (6 bases). CDR3 length: 14 amino acids. The germline V gene has CDR1 LNHDA and CDR2 SQIVND (reference sequence). CDR3 loop: CSSGDGQLNSPLHF. DNA for the CDR3: TGTTCCTCAGGGGACGGACAACTTAATTCACCCCTCCACTTT.

The V and J genes are TRBV7-9 and TRBJ2-5, with TRBD1 matching over 7 bases. V lost 1 base, J lost 5 bases, and 4 bases stayed unmatched. Germline V gene data show CDR1 as SEHNR and CDR2 as FQNEAQ (reference sequence). The CDR3 extends over 14 amino acids. CDR3 nucleotides: TGTGCCAGCAGCTTAGTAGGGGGCCGGGAGACCCAGTACTTC. Its protein product is CASSLVGGRETQYF.

The V gene is TRBV19, the J gene TRBJ1-4, with 7 bases lining up with TRBD1. Trimming took 10 bases from V and 7 from J; bases not matched to a gene: 9. The CDR3 runs to 13 residues. Germline CDR1 LNHDA, CDR2 SQIVND (reference sequence). The CDR3 sequence is CATSGQEVEKLFF. The CDR3 bases are TGTGCCACATCTGGACAGGAGGTTGAAAAACTGTTTTTT. The whole variable domain, remainder taken from reference TRBV19 and TRBJ1-4, is DGGITQSPKYLFRKEGQNVTLSCEQNLNHDAMYWYRQDPGQGLRLIYYSQIVNDFQKGDIAEGYSVSREKKESFPLTVTSAQKNPTAFYLCATSGQEVEKLFFGSGTQLSVL.

The CDR3 DNA is TGTGCCAGCAGCCTAGGACTAGCGTTTTCCTACGAGCAGTACTTC. It specifies CASSLGLAFSYEQYF. This chain links TRBV7-2 with TRBJ2-7; 9 bases map to TRBD2. Per germline, CDR1 SGHTA and CDR2 FQGNSA. The CDR3 has 15 amino acids. The V segment lost 5 bases and the J segment 1 base; nucleotides outside the gene matches: 6.

The chain combines TRBV2 with TRBJ1-5; a weak D match, TRBD1 (6 bases). The germline gives CDR1 SNHLY, CDR2 FYNNEI. The V gene lost 6 bases and the J gene lost 2 bases, with 14 bases spanning the gap. The CDR3 is made up of 15 amino acids. Here the CDR3 DNA reads TGTGCCAGCAGACCTCGCCCAGGGGGCAATCAGCCCCAGCATTTT. Protein: CASRPRPGGNQPQHF.

This sequence joins TRBV6-5 and TRBJ2-5; TRBD1 might be the D (6 bases). The CDR3 runs to 15 residues. V was cut by 2 bases and J by 9 bases, with 19 bases left in between. Germline lookup yields CDR1 MNHEY and CDR2 SVGAGI. Written as DNA, the CDR3 is TGTGCCAGCAGTTACGCTGGCAGGGGATATGGGGCCCAGTACTTC. Translating gives CASSYAGRGYGAQYF.

The rearrangement links TRBV6-5 to TRBJ2-7; 8 bases align to TRBD1. The CDR3 sequence is 14 residues long. Looked up from germline, CDR1 is MNHEY and CDR2 is SVGAGI. V shed 5 bases and J 6 bases; nucleotides not matched to a gene: 9. The CDR3 protein is CASSTGLTGGEQYF. CDR3 DNA: TGTGCCAGCAGTACCGGCCTTACAGGGGGCGAGCAGTACTTC.

Comment on this clone: The junction departs from germline at one end; a sequencing error may be responsible. The rearrangement links TRBV7-7 to TRBJ2-7; the match to TRBD2 covers 10 bases. Per the germline V gene, CDR1 is SSHAT and CDR2 is FNYEAQ (reference sequence). This CDR3 is built from 15 residues. This CDR3 is CASSLGLADSYEQYF. The CDR3 nucleotides are TGTGCTAGCAGCCTCGGACTAGCGGACTCCTACGAGCAGTACTTC.

This chain uses TRBV7-2 with TRBJ1-1; D gene unclear. Trimming left V 8 bases short and J 0 bases short, with 10 bases between. The germline V gene encodes CDR1 SGHTA and CDR2 FQGNSA. The CDR3 is 13 residues long. The CDR3 sequence is CASLEGMNTEAFF. CDR3 nucleotides: TGTGCCAGCTTGGAGGGAATGAACACTGAAGCTTTCTTT.

This chain joins TRBV6-1 and TRBJ2-1, with a possible D match to TRBD2 (5 bases). The CDR3 consists of 16 residues. Germline-derived CDR1 and CDR2 are MNHNS and SASEGT. V dropped 2 bases and J dropped 0 bases, with 11 bases sitting between them. CDR3 loop: CASSEKRISSYNEQFF. Written as DNA, the CDR3 is TGTGCCAGCAGTGAAAAGCGGATTAGCTCCTACAATGAGCAGTTCTTC.

The chain has TRBV19 and TRBJ2-2; D is perhaps TRBD1 or TRBD2 (5 bases each). This CDR3 is 14 amino acids long. Trimming removed 4 bases at V and 4 bases at J, with 10 bases between. Germline values: CDR1 LNHDA, CDR2 SQIVND (reference sequence). The chain's CDR3 is CASSTGTVTGELFF. Written as DNA, the CDR3 is TGTGCCAGTAGTACCGGGACCGTCACCGGGGAGCTGTTTTTT.

The gene calls are TRBV7-2 and TRBJ2-7; 10 bases agree with TRBD1. CDR1 is SGHTA, CDR2 FQGNSA, per germline. The CDR3 sequence is 15 residues long. V lost 5 bases to trimming and J lost 2 bases; unmatched junction nucleotides: 6. In DNA, the CDR3 is TGTGCCAGCAGCACTCCGGGACAGGGGACCTACGAGCAGTACTTC. Translated: CASSTPGQGTYEQYF. Combining the CDR3 with reference TRBV7-2 and TRBJ2-7 gives the whole variable domain GAGVSQSPSNKVTEKGKDVELRCDPISGHTALYWYRQSLGQGLEFLIYFQGNSAPDKSGLPSDRFSAERTGGSVSTLTIQRTQQEDSAVYLCASSTPGQGTYEQYFGPGTRLTVT.

This clone was counted between two and nine times. V usage is TRBV30 and J usage is TRBJ1-1, with TRBD1 identical over 10 bases. The CDR3 spans 12 residues. The J segment lost 5 bases and the V segment lost 3 bases, leaving 0 bases of the junction unmatched. Per germline, CDR1 GTSNPN and CDR2 SVGIG (reference sequence). CDR3 region: CAWRGQGTEAFF. The DNA of the CDR3 is TGTGCCTGGAGGGGACAGGGGACTGAAGCTTTCTTT.

The chain joins TRBV28 to TRBJ1-1; D remains unclear. There are 13 residues in the CDR3. Trimming shortened V by 5 bases and J by 4 bases, and 11 bases separated the two germline ends. Germline V gene lookup returns CDR1 MDHEN and CDR2 SYDVKM. The CDR3 here is CASSPGISTEAFF. The CDR3 nucleotides are TGTGCCAGCAGTCCCGGGATATCCACTGAAGCTTTCTTT.

This clone qualifies as medium-sized. The gene calls are TRBV4-2 and TRBJ1-1; a weak D match, TRBD1 (5 bases). V gave up 1 base and J gave up 6 bases, with 9 bases separating them. The CDR3 spans 13 residues. From germline, CDR1 is LGHNA and CDR2 YNFKEQ. In DNA, the CDR3 is TGTGCCAGCAGCCAAGTTCAGGGTCCTGAAGCTTTCTTT. Translated, it gives CASSQVQGPEAFF.

The chain is built from TRBV30 and TRBJ2-3, with D possibly TRBD2 on 5 matching bases. The CDR3 contains 15 residues. Germline CDR1 and CDR2: GTSNPN and SVGIG (reference sequence). Trimming removed 2 bases at V and 4 bases at J, with 16 bases between. CDR3 amino acids: CAWSLKGSRSDTQYF. The CDR3 nucleotides read TGTGCCTGGAGTTTAAAAGGGAGTAGGTCAGATACGCAGTATTTT.

Only a few counts were recorded for this clone. The chain recombines TRBV28 with TRBJ1-5, with 7 nucleotides matching TRBD1. The CDR3 is 16 amino acids. Unmatched junction bases numbered 12, after V lost 8 bases and J lost 2 bases. The germline gives CDR1 MDHEN, CDR2 SYDVKM. CDR3 sequence reads: CASQSLQGGGNQPQHF. CDR3 in DNA: TGTGCCAGCCAGTCGCTCCAGGGGGGAGGCAATCAGCCCCAGCATTTT.

The chain has TRBV27 and TRBJ1-6, with TRBD1 identical over 9 bases. Germline V gives CDR1 MNHEY, CDR2 SMNVEV (reference sequence). V lost 5 bases to trimming and J lost 10 bases; unmatched junction nucleotides: 3. This CDR3 is 13 amino acids long. This CDR3 is CASSQTGGSPLHF. DNA of the CDR3: TGTGCCAGCAGTCAGACAGGGGGATCACCCCTCCACTTT.

This clone was counted a few times. J is TRBJ2-7 and V is TRBV5-8, with TRBD1 as a possible D gene (5 bases). Germline V gene lookup returns CDR1 SGHTS and CDR2 YDEGEE. The CDR3 covers 12 residues. Deletions cut 4 bases from V and 8 bases from J, with 13 bases between. The CDR3 here is CASSLDSGQQYF. DNA of the CDR3: TGTGCCAGCAGCCTTGACAGTGGGCAGCAGTACTTC.

The rearrangement links TRBV7-3 to TRBJ2-1; 14 bases are a match to TRBD2. Germline-derived CDR1 and CDR2 are SGHTA and FQGTGA. J gave up 4 bases and V 2 bases, and 1 base lay outside the gene matches. The CDR3 is made up of 16 amino acids. The CDR3 coding sequence is TGTGCCAGCAGCTTAGGACTAGCGGGGGGTTACAATGAGCAGTTCTTC. It specifies CASSLGLAGGYNEQFF. The complete variable domain, with remaining parts taken from reference TRBV7-3 and TRBJ2-1, reads GAGVSQTPSNKVTEKGKYVELRCDPISGHTALYWYRQSLGQGPEFLIYFQGTGAADDSGLPNDRFFAVRPEGSVSTLKIQRTERGDSAVYLCASSLGLAGGYNEQFFGPGTRLTVL.

CDR3 coding DNA: TGCGCCAGCAGCCAAGATCGAGGAAACACCATATATTTT. This gives the protein CASSQDRGNTIYF. The gene calls are TRBV4-1 and TRBJ1-3; D gene uncertain. Trimming stripped 0 bases from V and 4 bases from J, with 4 bases between. The CDR3 is 13 amino acids. Germline CDR1 MGHRA, CDR2 YSYEKL.